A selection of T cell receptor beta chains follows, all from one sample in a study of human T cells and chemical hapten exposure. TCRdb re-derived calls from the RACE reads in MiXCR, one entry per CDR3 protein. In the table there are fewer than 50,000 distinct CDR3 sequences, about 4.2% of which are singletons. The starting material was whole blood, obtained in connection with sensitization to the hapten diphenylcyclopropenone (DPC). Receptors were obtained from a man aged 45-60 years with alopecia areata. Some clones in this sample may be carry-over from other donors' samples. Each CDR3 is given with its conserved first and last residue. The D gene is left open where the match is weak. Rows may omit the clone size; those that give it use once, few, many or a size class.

DNA: TGTGCCAGCAGTCCGGGACTCCACAATGAGCAGTTCTTC; CDR3: CASSPGLHNEQFF; length: 13; size: many; J: TRBJ2-1; V: TRBV27; D: -
DNA: TGCGCCAGCAGCCAAGAACCTGAAGTGGCAGGGAGAGCTTTCTTT; CDR3: CASSQEPEVAGRAFF; length: 15; size: -; J: TRBJ1-1; V: TRBV4-1; D: -
DNA: TGTGCCAGCAGCTCCGGACTAGCGGCCTCCTACAATGAGCAGTTCTTC; CDR3: CASSSGLAASYNEQFF; length: 16; size: -; J: TRBJ2-1; V: TRBV5-4; D: TRBD2
DNA: TGTGCCAGCAGTTCGCGGAGGACAGTTTATAGCAATCAGCCCCAGCATTTT; CDR3: CASSSRRTVYSNQPQHF; length: 17; size: many; J: TRBJ1-5; V: TRBV12-3/TRBV12-4; D: -
DNA: TGCAGCGTTGCAGGCAACTCCTACGAGCAGTACTTC; CDR3: CSVAGNSYEQYF; length: 12; size: many; J: TRBJ2-7; V: TRBV29-1; D: -
DNA: TGTGCCAGAAGCTTGGACAGGGAAGGTGGAAGCATTCAGTACTTC; CDR3: CARSLDREGGSIQYF; length: 15; size: -; J: TRBJ2-4; V: TRBV5-3; D: -
DNA: TGTGCCATCAGTGAAGCCGGCCAGGGCTACAATGAGCAGTTCTTC; CDR3: CAISEAGQGYNEQFF; length: 15; size: many; J: TRBJ2-1; V: TRBV10-3; D: -
DNA: TGTGCCAGCTCACCCGGACAGGGAGGCACCGGGGAGCTGTTTTTT; CDR3: CASSPGQGGTGELFF; length: 15; size: many; J: TRBJ2-2; V: TRBV18; D: TRBD1
DNA: TGCAGGGCAGGGGACTACGAGCAGTACTTC; CDR3: CRAGDYEQYF; length: 10; size: many; J: TRBJ2-7; V: TRBV20-1; D: -
DNA: TGTGCCAGCAGTGATACCCTAGCGGGAAGAACAGATACGCAGTATTTT; CDR3: CASSDTLAGRTDTQYF; length: 16; size: many; J: TRBJ2-3; V: TRBV2; D: TRBD2
DNA: TGTGCCAGCAGCCTAATTAGCTCTGGAAACACCATATATTTT; CDR3: CASSLISSGNTIYF; length: 14; size: many; J: TRBJ1-3; V: TRBV3-1; D: -
DNA: TGCAGCGCCGGACAGGTCCGCGGGGAAGAGACCCAGTACTTC; CDR3: CSAGQVRGEETQYF; length: 14; size: many; J: TRBJ2-5; V: TRBV29-1; D: -
DNA: TGTGCCAGCAGTGCATTTGACAGGGCCACTGAAGCTTTCTTT; CDR3: CASSAFDRATEAFF; length: 14; size: -; J: TRBJ1-1; V: TRBV2; D: TRBD1
DNA: TGTGCCAGCAGCTTAGATGGACAGACGACCGCTGAAGCTTTCTTT; CDR3: CASSLDGQTTAEAFF; length: 15; size: many; J: TRBJ1-1; V: TRBV11-2; D: -
DNA: TGTGCCTGGAGTGACTACAATGAGCAGTTCTTC; CDR3: CAWSDYNEQFF; length: 11; size: many; J: TRBJ2-1; V: TRBV30; D: -
DNA: TGCAGCGTTGAAGTGGGGGGGCAAACTTTCTTT; CDR3: CSVEVGGQTFF; length: 11; size: many; J: TRBJ1-1; V: TRBV29-1; D: -
DNA: TGCGCCAGCAGCTTGGGGGAGGGCAATCAGCCCCAGCATTTT; CDR3: CASSLGEGNQPQHF; length: 14; size: many; J: TRBJ1-5; V: TRBV5-1; D: -
DNA: TGTGCCTGGTCCTTAGGGGGGCTCTGGAGCAATCAGCCCCAGCATTTT; CDR3: CAWSLGGLWSNQPQHF; length: 16; size: many; J: TRBJ1-5; V: TRBV30; D: -
DNA: TGTGCCAGCAGCCCAGTCGGGAGCTCCTACAATGAGCAGTTCTTC; CDR3: CASSPVGSSYNEQFF; length: 15; size: few; J: TRBJ2-1; V: TRBV4-2; D: -
DNA: TGTGCCAGCAGTTTGCGGCCGACGAGGACAGATACGCAGTATTTT; CDR3: CASSLRPTRTDTQYF; length: 15; size: many; J: TRBJ2-3; V: TRBV12-3/TRBV12-4; D: -
DNA: TGTGCCAGCAGCTCTAGCCGACGGAGGGCTTTCTTT; CDR3: CASSSSRRRAFF; length: 12; size: many; J: TRBJ1-1; V: TRBV7-2; D: -
DNA: TGCGCCAGCAGCTTGGGGGGGGACATAAGGTACAATGAGCAGTTCTTC; CDR3: CASSLGGDIRYNEQFF; length: 16; size: many; J: TRBJ2-1; V: TRBV5-1; D: -
DNA: TGTGCCAGCAGCTCCGCTAGCGGGAGCGCAGATACGCAGTATTTT; CDR3: CASSSASGSADTQYF; length: 15; size: many; J: TRBJ2-3; V: TRBV7-2; D: TRBD2
DNA: TGCGCCAGCAGTGTTAACGGGACACCAAATTCACCCCTCCACTTT; CDR3: CASSVNGTPNSPLHF; length: 15; size: few; J: TRBJ1-6; V: TRBV10-2; D: -
DNA: TGTGCCAGCAGCCCCCGGGACTCTTCGGAGACCCAGTACTTC; CDR3: CASSPRDSSETQYF; length: 14; size: -; J: TRBJ2-5; V: TRBV7-2; D: -
DNA: TGTGCCAGCAGTCCACGGGACAGCCTTAATGAAAAACTGTTTTTT; CDR3: CASSPRDSLNEKLFF; length: 15; size: many; J: TRBJ1-4; V: TRBV28; D: TRBD1
DNA: TGCGCCAGCAGCTTGTTGGACGAGCAGTACTTC; CDR3: CASSLLDEQYF; length: 11; size: many; J: TRBJ2-7; V: TRBV5-1; D: -
DNA: TGTGCCAGCAGTGGAACAGGGGTTGGCACAGATACGCAGTATTTT; CDR3: CASSGTGVGTDTQYF; length: 15; size: many; J: TRBJ2-3; V: TRBV6-4; D: TRBD1
DNA: TGTGCCAGCAGCCAGGGAACCAGCTCCTACGAGCAGTACTTC; CDR3: CASSQGTSSYEQYF; length: 14; size: few; J: TRBJ2-7; V: TRBV5-4; D: -
DNA: TGTGCCAGCAGCCAAGCGGTGGCAGATACGCAGTATTTT; CDR3: CASSQAVADTQYF; length: 13; size: many; J: TRBJ2-3; V: TRBV14; D: -
DNA: TGTGCCACCAGCAGAGATCGGGACTGGTTGGGTACGCAGTATTTT; CDR3: CATSRDRDWLGTQYF; length: 15; size: many; J: TRBJ2-3; V: TRBV15; D: -
DNA: TGTGCTAGTGGTTTGGCGACTAGCGGGAGGGCCTACGAGCAGTACTTC; CDR3: CASGLATSGRAYEQYF; length: 16; size: many; J: TRBJ2-7; V: TRBV12-5; D: TRBD2
DNA: TGCGCCAGCAGCCAAGATTTATTAGGAGTATCGGTTTCGAATTCACCCCTCCACTTT; CDR3: CASSQDLLGVSVSNSPLHF; length: 19; size: -; J: TRBJ1-6; V: TRBV4-1; D: -
DNA: TGTGCCAGCAAAGAGGTCCGGGACAGGGGTTACGAGCAGTACTTC; CDR3: CASKEVRDRGYEQYF; length: 15; size: -; J: TRBJ2-7; V: TRBV28; D: TRBD1
DNA: TGCAGTGCTAGAGATCCCACAGGTTACGAGCAGTACTTC; CDR3: CSARDPTGYEQYF; length: 13; size: many; J: TRBJ2-7; V: TRBV20-1; D: -
DNA: TGCAGTGCTGGAGGGACCGGGGAGCTGTTTTTT; CDR3: CSAGGTGELFF; length: 11; size: many; J: TRBJ2-2; V: TRBV20-1; D: -
DNA: TGTGCCAGCAGCTCCGGACTAGCGGGAGGCACCGGGGAGCTGTTTTTT; CDR3: CASSSGLAGGTGELFF; length: 16; size: many; J: TRBJ2-2; V: TRBV7-2; D: TRBD2
DNA: TGCAGCGTTGGCAGGGCTATCACAGATACGCAGTATTTT; CDR3: CSVGRAITDTQYF; length: 13; size: many; J: TRBJ2-3; V: TRBV29-1; D: -
DNA: TGTGCCAGCAGCTCCACTAGCGGCTCCTACAATGAGCAGTTCTTC; CDR3: CASSSTSGSYNEQFF; length: 15; size: -; J: TRBJ2-1; V: TRBV12-3/TRBV12-4; D: TRBD2
DNA: TGTGCCAGCACTTACTCCAGCAATCAGCCCCAGCATTTT; CDR3: CASTYSSNQPQHF; length: 13; size: many; J: TRBJ1-5; V: TRBV2; D: -
DNA: TGCAGCGTGGAACTTTGGGGGGCGCCACCCAATGAGCAGTTCTTC; CDR3: CSVELWGAPPNEQFF; length: 15; size: many; J: TRBJ2-1; V: TRBV29-1; D: -
DNA: TGTGCCAGCAGCCCCCCTTATTCACCCCTCCACTTT; CDR3: CASSPPYSPLHF; length: 12; size: many; J: TRBJ1-6; V: TRBV6-5; D: -
DNA: TGTGCCAGCCAGGGACAGGGAAAATCACCCCTCCACTTT; CDR3: CASQGQGKSPLHF; length: 13; size: many; J: TRBJ1-6; V: TRBV28; D: TRBD1
DNA: TGTGCCAGCAGCCCGCGACAGGGGTTTTTCCATGAGCAGTTCTTC; CDR3: CASSPRQGFFHEQFF; length: 15; size: few; J: TRBJ2-1; V: TRBV4-2; D: TRBD1
DNA: TGTGCCAGCAGCTTAGGACAGGGATTCTATGGCTACACCTTC; CDR3: CASSLGQGFYGYTF; length: 14; size: many; J: TRBJ1-2; V: TRBV7-2; D: TRBD1
DNA: TGCGCCAGCAGCCCGGACACCATTGAGACCCAGTACTTC; CDR3: CASSPDTIETQYF; length: 13; size: many; J: TRBJ2-5; V: TRBV5-1; D: -
DNA: TGCAGTGCTAGAGACCCAGGGGCTGCTACGGACACAGATACGCAGTATTTT; CDR3: CSARDPGAATDTDTQYF; length: 17; size: many; J: TRBJ2-3; V: TRBV20-1; D: -
DNA: TGCGCCAGCAGTGAGTCGGGGATAGCGCACGATACGCAGTATTTT; CDR3: CASSESGIAHDTQYF; length: 15; size: many; J: TRBJ2-3; V: TRBV10-1; D: -
DNA: TGTGCCACCAGTGACCGTCACGGACAGGGACTAGCGGGACCCACAGATACGCAGTATTTT; CDR3: CATSDRHGQGLAGPTDTQYF; length: 20; size: few; J: TRBJ2-3; V: TRBV24-1; D: TRBD2
DNA: TGCGCCAGCGAGTATCCGCCGAACCTCATAAGCGGGAGGAATACTAAAAAAGAGACCCAGTACTTC; CDR3: CASEYPPNLISGRNTKKETQYF; length: 22; size: few; J: TRBJ2-5; V: TRBV10-2; D: TRBD2
DNA: TGCAGCGTTGAACAGGGAGCAGATACGCAGTATTTT; CDR3: CSVEQGADTQYF; length: 12; size: many; J: TRBJ2-3; V: TRBV29-1; D: -
DNA: TGCAGTGCTAGAGATTCACGGACAGGAGATTACAATGAGCAGTTCTTC; CDR3: CSARDSRTGDYNEQFF; length: 16; size: many; J: TRBJ2-1; V: TRBV20-1; D: TRBD1
DNA: TGTGCCAGCAGCTCTTCAAAGCGTGGCTACACCTTC; CDR3: CASSSSKRGYTF; length: 12; size: many; J: TRBJ1-2; V: TRBV7-2; D: -